The source of this TCR beta chain is a study of OX40 agonist ivuxolimab in advanced cancers. Overall study context: Cohort: around 83% men, mean age approximately 66, aged roughly 23 to 79. Partial responses were achieved by three patients: one hepatocellular carcinoma, two cutaneous melanoma.

The CDR3 covers 15 residues. The germline gives CDR1 SGHAT, CDR2 FQNNGV. V was clipped by 5 bases and J by 12 bases; unmatched bases: 14. Details on this clone: Its antigen remains unknown.

The assay was immunoSEQ multiplex PCR, and TCRdb's table has in-frame clones only and misses some. Found here are about 71,000 clones, approximately 80% of them singletons; the top ten hold approximately 0.44%. General observations from the study: Among the nonresponders, some also had low normalized T-cell clonal expansion. Clonal expansion among partial responders at 0.1-3.0 mg/kg ranked near the lowest.

This receptor was taken from an adult with an advanced solid tumor such as melanoma, head and neck, liver or kidney cancer. The sample in question was CD4+ or CD8+ T cells sorted from blood, obtained in a trial of the OX40 agonist ivuxolimab. V is TRBV11-2 and J is TRBJ2-1; 9 positions match TRBD2. CDR3 sequence: CASSHSGSLSRTQFF. Here the CDR3 DNA reads TGTGCCAGCAGCCATAGCGGGAGCCTCTCCCGCACGCAGTTCTTC.